This T cell receptor beta chain is drawn from a study of tumor-infiltrating lymphocytes in primary liver carcinoma. Study summary: Surgical resection was the treatment these patients received for primary liver carcinoma. There were roughly 3.5 to 8 million productive TCRbeta reads per sample, a yield similar across tissue types.

General study findings and limits: Overlap in tumor-adjacent and tumor-blood pairs fell below that of tumor region pairs.

CDR1 and CDR2 from the germline V gene are SGHAT and FQNNGV. CDR3 length: 14 amino acids. Germline DNA was also extracted, and blood RNA was taken from unsorted whole blood. None of the patients had received treatment, and all had chronic HBV infection. On this clonotype itself: Antigen specificity is unknown. Compared with germline, one end of the junction differs, possibly owing to a read error.

A primer in the constant region served to generate TCR beta cDNA from roughly 450 ng of total RNA. Sequencing libraries for TCR beta derived from three nested multiplex PCR rounds that used slightly modified ARM-PCR. Rounds one and two of PCR, each of approximately 11 cycles, were primed with TRBV1-TRBV30 forward primers and a C-beta reverse primer. Using its own MiXCR run on the multiplex PCR reads, TCRdb lists one record per CDR3 protein. The table has about 320,000 distinct CDR3 sequences, approximately 65% seen once; the top ten hold about 8.4%. The rearrangement joins TRBV11-2 to TRBJ1-2; 9 bases align to TRBD1. This receptor was taken from a man aged 35-49 years with primary liver carcinoma and hepatitis B virus infection. The sequenced material came from peripheral blood. CDR3 sequence: CTSSSDRGNYGYTF. The CDR3 DNA reads as TGTACCAGCAGCTCAGACAGGGGGAACTATGGCTACACCTTC.